Shown below are 10 T cell receptor beta chains from a single sample sequenced in a study of early T cells in non-severe SARS-CoV-2 infection. TCRdb fed the 5' RACE reads into MiXCR, producing one record per CDR3 protein. The sample includes roughly 40,000 distinct CDR3 sequences, 5.5% to 7% of them seen just once. Sequencing was performed on whole blood. Source of these receptors: an adult who was a healthcare worker with PCR-confirmed SARS-CoV-2 infection or an uninfected control (not recorded which).

Only a few counts were recorded for this clonotype. The CDR3 loop is CSASGGSYEQYF. In DNA, the CDR3 is TGCAGTGCTAGCGGTGGCTCCTACGAGCAGTACTTC. The rearrangement uses TRBV20-1 and TRBJ2-7; D is undetermined. The CDR3 loop spans 12 amino acids. Germline CDR1 and CDR2: DFQATT and SNEGSKA (reference sequence). V gave up 3 bases and J gave up 0 bases, with 6 bases separating them.

This clonotype was seen repeatedly, ten times or more. The chain is built from TRBV5-5 and TRBJ1-1, with D perhaps TRBD1 (6 bases). The germline V and J ends were trimmed by 5 bases and 3 bases, with 11 bases remaining between them. Germline CDR1 reads SGHKS; CDR2 reads YYEKEE (reference sequence). This CDR3 has 13 amino acids. The CDR3 region is CASSTGPYTEAFF. CDR3 DNA sequence: TGTGCCAGCAGTACAGGGCCGTACACTGAAGCTTTCTTT.

This clonotype was counted many times. In DNA form, the CDR3 reads TGCAGCGTTGACCTGAGGAGTGGTACAGATACGCAGTATTTT. This codes for CSVDLRSGTDTQYF. This sequence joins TRBV29-1 and TRBJ2-3; D remains unclear. The CDR3 has 14 amino acids. V lost 3 bases and J 3 bases, leaving 13 bases between the germline ends. Germline V CDR1 and CDR2: SQVTM, ANQGSEA.

This clonotype was recorded at least ten times. J is TRBJ1-2 and V is TRBV2; D possibly corresponds to TRBD1 (5 bases). The CDR3 runs 10 residues. The germline gives CDR1 SNHLY, CDR2 FYNNEI. Trimming stripped 8 bases from V and 8 bases from J, with 9 bases between. The CDR3 sequence: CASLRGGYTF. CDR3 sequence (DNA): TGTGCCAGCCTTAGGGGCGGCTACACCTTC.

This clonotype has ten or more counts. This sequence joins TRBV11-2 and TRBJ2-5; D unclear. This CDR3 has 13 residues. The germline gives CDR1 SGHAT, CDR2 FQNNGV. The V and J ends lost 6 bases and 2 bases respectively, with 10 bases between them. As DNA, the CDR3 is TGTGCCAGCAGTCTCGGCGGACAAGAGACCCAGTACTTC. It specifies CASSLGGQETQYF.

This clonotype was counted many times. The V gene is TRBV12-3 or TRBV12-4, the J gene TRBJ1-1; D is ambiguous. V was pared by 7 bases and J by 5 bases, with 8 bases between. This CDR3 is 11 amino acids long. The CDR3 is CASTAGTEAFF. The CDR3 coding sequence is TGTGCCAGCACCGCCGGTACTGAAGCTTTCTTT.

V and J are TRBV5-4 and TRBJ2-3; no definite D call. V was cut by 4 bases and J by 0 bases, with 18 bases left in between. Per germline, CDR1 SGHNT and CDR2 YYREEE (reference sequence). This CDR3 is 17 amino acids long. The CDR3 sequence: CASSREPRLTSTDTQYF. The CDR3 nucleotides are TGTGCCAGCAGCCGCGAGCCTAGGCTCACTAGCACAGATACGCAGTATTTT. The variable domain in full, completed from reference TRBV5-4 and TRBJ2-3, reads ETGVTQSPTHLIKTRGQQVTLRCSSQSGHNTVSWYQQALGQGPQFIFQYYREEENGRGNFPPRFSGLQFPNYSSELNVNALELDDSALYLCASSREPRLTSTDTQYFGPGTRLTVL.

This clonotype appeared many times. This chain joins TRBV6-5 and TRBJ2-3, with a weak D call TRBD2 (6 bases). Germline values: CDR1 MNHEY, CDR2 SVGAGI. The CDR3 consists of 15 residues. The ends were cut back, 6 bases at V and 1 base at J, with 14 bases in the middle. CDR3 sequence: CASSLLGGRTDTQYF. Here the CDR3 DNA reads TGTGCCAGCAGCCTACTCGGGGGTCGCACAGATACGCAGTATTTT.

This clonotype was found a few times. This chain joins TRBV28 and TRBJ1-1, with D perhaps matching TRBD1 (5 bases). The germline V and J ends were trimmed by 4 bases and 0 bases, with 6 bases remaining between them. Per the germline V gene, CDR1 is MDHEN and CDR2 is SYDVKM. The CDR3 extends over 13 amino acids. The CDR3 is CASSSGLNTEAFF. The CDR3 bases are TGTGCCAGCAGTTCAGGGTTGAACACTGAAGCTTTCTTT. The entire variable domain, with the rest obtained from reference TRBV28 and TRBJ1-1, is as follows: DVKVTQSSRYLVKRTGEKVFLECVQDMDHENMFWYRQDPGLGLRLIYFSYDVKMKEKGDIPEGYSVSREKKERFSLILESASTNQTSMYLCASSSGLNTEAFFGQGTRLTVV.

The CDR3 reads CASSQNIGGSDTQYF. DNA of the CDR3: TGTGCCAGCAGCCAAAACATCGGAGGGTCAGATACGCAGTATTTT. The V gene is TRBV3-1, the J gene TRBJ2-3; D perhaps matches TRBD2 (6 bases). The germline V gene encodes CDR1 LGHDT and CDR2 YNNKEL (reference sequence). This CDR3 has 15 amino acids. The V and J ends lost 2 bases and 4 bases respectively, with 13 bases between them.